Listed below are T cell receptor beta chains from one sample, sequenced in a study of OX40 agonist ivuxolimab in advanced cancers. Some clones are missing from TCRdb's copy, which holds only in-frame ones; the method was immunoSEQ multiplex PCR. The table includes more than 50,000 clones, 65% to 85% detected once. This specimen was CD4+ or CD8+ T cells sorted from blood, taken in a trial of the OX40 agonist ivuxolimab. These TCRs come from an adult with an advanced solid tumor such as melanoma, head and neck, liver or kidney cancer. The CDR3 runs from the conserved cysteine through the conserved F or W. The D gene is left open where the match is weak. Part of the rows lack a size; the others show once, few, many or a class for expanded clones.

>TRBV18|once|TRBD1|TRBJ2-1
TGTGCCAGCTCACCCGGACAGGGTTACAATGAGCAGTTCTTC
CASSPGQGYNEQFF
>TRBV28|.|.|TRBJ1-3
TGTGCCAGCAGCTCCGGACACTCTGGAAACACCATATATTTT
CASSSGHSGNTIYF
>TRBV7-9|.|.|TRBJ2-5
TGTGCCAGCAGCTTGATCCTAGCTGTGGAGACCCAGTACTTC
CASSLILAVETQYF
>TRBV10-2|.|TRBD2|TRBJ2-4
TGCGCCAGCGCTAGCGGCAAAAACATTCAGTACTTC
CASASGKNIQYF
>TRBV7-8|.|TRBD1|TRBJ1-5
TGTGCCAGCAGCCAGGGGACAGGGGGGGATCAGCCCCAGCATTTT
CASSQGTGGDQPQHF
>TRBV4-1|.|TRBD2|TRBJ2-1
TGCGCCAGCAGTCACCGGGGTAGCGGGAGCAATGAGCAGTTCTTC
CASSHRGSGSNEQFF
>TRBV19|.|TRBD1|TRBJ1-1
TGTGCCAGTAAGGGCCCGATTGGGGGACAGAGGGAAGCTTTCTTT
CASKGPIGGQREAFF
>TRBV2|once|TRBD1|TRBJ2-7
TGTGCCAGCAGTGCCGGGACAGTTATTCGGGACGAGCAGTACTTC
CASSAGTVIRDEQYF
>TRBV6-1|.|TRBD1|TRBJ2-3
TGTGCCAGCAATTCCGGGACAGGGAAGACAGATACGCAGTATTTT
CASNSGTGKTDTQYF
>TRBV27|.|TRBD1|TRBJ1-5
TGTGCCAGCAGTTCGGGACAGGGGGCGCTGAGACAGCCCCAGCATTTT
CASSSGQGALRQPQHF
>TRBV5-1|.|.|TRBJ2-1
TGCGCCAGCAGCTTGGGGGGGATACAGGGAGGTGAGCAGTTCTTC
CASSLGGIQGGEQFF
>TRBV5-5|few|TRBD1|TRBJ2-7
TGTGCCAGCACCTCCTCCGACAGGGTCGAGCAGTACTTC
CASTSSDRVEQYF
>TRBV15|.|.|TRBJ2-2
TGTGCCACCAGCAGAGATAGAGATGACGGGGAGCTGTTTTTT
CATSRDRDDGELFF
>TRBV11-2|.|TRBD1|TRBJ2-2
TGTGCCAGCAGCCCCCGGACAGGGCGGGAGCTGTTTTTT
CASSPRTGRELFF
>TRBV6-1|.|.|TRBJ2-2
TGTGCCAGCAGTGAAGTGGGGGGAGTGGAGACCGGGGAGCTGTTTTTT
CASSEVGGVETGELFF
>TRBV6-6|.|.|TRBJ2-2
TGTGCCACCTCCCCGAGGGGCCGAACGGGCACCGGGGAGCTGTTTTTT
CATSPRGRTGTGELFF
>TRBV18|.|.|TRBJ1-2
TGTGCCAGCTCACCAGGAGATTTCAGGGCCTTC
CASSPGDFRAF
>TRBV6-1|once|.|TRBJ2-5
TGTGCCAGCAGTGAAGGCGGCACCCCCAGGGAGACCCAGTACTTC
CASSEGGTPRETQYF
>TRBV5-1|.|.|TRBJ1-6
TGCGCCAGCAGCTTGATCGGGGGCGGTTCACCCCTCCACTTT
CASSLIGGGSPLHF
>TRBV18|.|TRBD1|TRBJ1-2
TGTGCCAGCTCACCAGAAGTGACAGGGGGCTATGGCTACACCTTC
CASSPEVTGGYGYTF
>TRBV4-2|.|.|TRBJ2-5
TGTGCCAGCAGCCAAGATCCCACAGGGGGAGGGCAAGAGACCCAGTACTTC
CASSQDPTGGGQETQYF
>TRBV10-2|.|.|TRBJ2-7
TGCGCCAGCAGGGACCACATAGGGGGAGGGGACGAGCAGTACTTC
CASRDHIGGGDEQYF
>TRBV28|.|.|TRBJ1-2
TGTGCCAGCACCCCACCTGGCCAGGGGCACTATGGCTACACCTTC
CASTPPGQGHYGYTF
>TRBV28|.|.|TRBJ2-1
TGTGCCAGCAGTTTTACGGGAGTACGAAAGAGAAGCTCCTACAATGAGCAGTTCTTC
CASSFTGVRKRSSYNEQFF
>TRBV9|.|.|TRBJ2-1
TGTGCCAGCAGCGCTCTAGTGGGACCCTACAATGAGCAGTTCTTC
CASSALVGPYNEQFF
>TRBV7-9|.|TRBD1|TRBJ1-2
TGTGCCAGCAGCCCTCGGACAGGTTTAAATTATGGCTACACCTTC
CASSPRTGLNYGYTF
>TRBV5-1|few|.|TRBJ1-6
TGCGCCAGCAGCTTGGCCGTGACCCCGGCCGGTTCACCCCTCCACTTT
CASSLAVTPAGSPLHF
>TRBV11-1|once|.|TRBJ2-7
TGTGCCAGCAGCTTTAGGGACCGATACGAGCAGTACTTC
CASSFRDRYEQYF
>TRBV11-2|.|.|TRBJ2-7
TGTGCCAGCAGCTTGAACTGGCTATCCTACGAGCAGTACTTC
CASSLNWLSYEQYF
>TRBV11-2|.|TRBD2|TRBJ2-3
TGTGCCAGCAGCTCGGCCGGGACTAGCAAAGATACGCAGTATTTT
CASSSAGTSKDTQYF
>TRBV6-5|.|.|TRBJ1-4
TGTGCCACTCAGGGGCAGGGCGATGAAAAACTGTTTTTT
CATQGQGDEKLFF
>TRBV7-8|.|.|TRBJ1-1
TGTGCCAGCAGCCCTCGGACTGCCGGGGCTTTCTTT
CASSPRTAGAFF
>TRBV7-2|.|.|TRBJ1-2
TGTGCCAGCAGCCCCCCGGGGGGGGCGAGTGGCTACACCTTC
CASSPPGGASGYTF
>TRBV7-9|.|TRBD1|TRBJ2-7
TGTGCCAGCAGCTCCAGGACAGGGGAATATTACTTC
CASSSRTGEYYF
>TRBV28|.|.|TRBJ1-6
TGTGCCAGCAGTGCCGGGAATTCACCCCTCCACTTT
CASSAGNSPLHF
>TRBV5-5|.|.|TRBJ1-4
TGTGCCAGCAGCATCGGGACGCCGGCAACTAATGAAAAACTGTTTTTT
CASSIGTPATNEKLFF
>TRBV27|.|.|TRBJ1-2
TGTGCCAGCAATTCCGGGGGGGGAGGAGGCTACACCTTC
CASNSGGGGGYTF
>TRBV2|.|TRBD1|TRBJ2-5
TGTGCCAGCAGCCGGGACAGACAAGAGACCCAGTACTTC
CASSRDRQETQYF
>TRBV6-5|.|.|TRBJ1-5
TGTGCCAGCAGTAGGCTGGGGGGCGGCAATCAGCCCCAGCATTTT
CASSRLGGGNQPQHF
>TRBV6-5|.|TRBD1|TRBJ1-1
TGTGCCAGCAACCGACAGGGTAGAGGCACTGAAGCTTTCTTT
CASNRQGRGTEAFF
>TRBV19|.|.|TRBJ1-5
TGTGCCAGTAGTCCAGACAGAAATCAGCCCCAGCATTTT
CASSPDRNQPQHF
>TRBV6-1|.|.|TRBJ1-2
TGTGCCAGCAGTCACAATCGTAGGTCGGGAGGCTACACCTTC
CASSHNRRSGGYTF
>TRBV28|.|.|TRBJ2-2
TGTGCCAGCAGCACCGAAATAGGCCCGGAAAAGAACACCGGGGAGCTGTTTTTT
CASSTEIGPEKNTGELFF
>TRBV10-3|.|.|TRBJ2-1
TGTGCCATCTCTGCGAGTAACTACAATGAGCAGTTCTTC
CAISASNYNEQFF
>TRBV29-1|.|TRBD2|TRBJ2-1
TGCAGCGTTCCGACTAGCGGGAGGTGGGATGAGCAGTTCTTC
CSVPTSGRWDEQFF
>TRBV19|few|TRBD1|TRBJ2-2
TGTGCCAGTCGCGGACAGGGTTTCACCGGGGAGCTGTTTTTT
CASRGQGFTGELFF